A single sample is the source of the 30 T cell receptor beta chains below, sequenced in a study of post-analysis software for immune sequencing data. Study-level results: Controls had lower frequencies than patients of five or six TRBV segments, which included TRBV5-6, TRBV5-1 and TRBV20-1.

TCR beta libraries were prepared from cDNA with unique molecular identifiers. TCRdb called the PCR reads again in MiXCR, with one record for every CDR3 protein. The sample lists approximately 770,000 distinct CDR3 sequences, approximately 44% occurring once. Their recognized antigens are unknown. The material sequenced was blood. The receptors stem from a girl between 10 and 17 years old with multiple sclerosis.

The chain couples TRBV4-1 to TRBJ2-5; 8 bases are a match to TRBD1. The J call may be incorrect, as the DNA end agrees better with TRBJ2-7. The CDR3 is 14 residues long. The germline V gene has CDR1 MGHRA and CDR2 YSYEKL. DNA of the CDR3: TGCGCCAGCAGCACCGAGACAGGGGAGGACGAGCAGTACTTC. Amino acids: CASSTETGEDEQYF.

The rearrangement uses TRBV20-1 and TRBJ2-7; D might be TRBD1 (6 bases). Per germline, CDR1 DFQATT and CDR2 SNEGSKA (reference sequence). CDR3 length: 13 residues. Trimming left V 4 bases short and J 3 bases short, with 13 bases between. Here the CDR3 reads CSATDRTFYEQYF. Here the CDR3 DNA reads TGCAGTGCTACCGACAGGACCTTCTACGAGCAGTACTTC.

The chain is built from TRBV20-1 and TRBJ2-1; tentatively, D is TRBD2 (5 bases). The CDR3 consists of 13 residues. Trimming removed 3 bases at V and 5 bases at J, with 11 bases between. Germline CDR1 and CDR2: DFQATT and SNEGSKA (reference sequence). CDR3 sequence (DNA): TGCAGTGCTAGGGCTAGCAGAAACAATGAGCAGTTCTTC. Protein sequence: CSARASRNNEQFF.

DNA of the CDR3: TGCGCCAGCAGCCAGGGTGGATATGGGGTCAATGAGCAGTTCTTC. Translation gives CASSQGGYGVNEQFF. V gene TRBV4-3 combines with J gene TRBJ2-1; D is undetermined. Germline lookup yields CDR1 LGHNA and CDR2 YSLEER. Trimming stripped 3 bases from V and 6 bases from J, with 15 bases between. The CDR3 extends over 15 amino acids.

This clonotype was observed a handful of times. The genes are TRBV7-8 and TRBJ2-6, with 8 bases identical to TRBD1. V shed 0 bases and J 1 base; nucleotides not matched to a gene: 14. Germline lookup yields CDR1 SGHVS and CDR2 FQNEAQ. This CDR3 comprises 21 residues. The chain's CDR3 is CASSLAPSMGQVKSGANVLTF. As DNA, the CDR3 is TGTGCCAGCAGCTTAGCGCCTTCTATGGGACAGGTTAAATCTGGGGCCAACGTCCTGACTTTC.

The chain combines TRBV6-5 with TRBJ2-1; 14 bases line up with TRBD2. J gave up 3 bases and V 2 bases, and 18 bases lay outside the gene matches. CDR1 is MNHEY and CDR2 is SVGAGI in the germline V gene. This CDR3 is built from 22 residues. DNA for the CDR3: TGTGCCAGCAGTTACCCACGGGACTCTGACCCGGGACTAGCGGGAGACTACAATGAGCAGTTCTTC. Translating gives CASSYPRDSDPGLAGDYNEQFF.

The chain is built from TRBV27 and TRBJ2-7, with 9 positions matching TRBD2. Germline V lookup: CDR1 MNHEY, CDR2 SMNVEV (reference sequence). The trim removed 3 bases at V and 3 bases at J, leaving 6 bases unmatched. The CDR3 consists of 15 residues. This chain's CDR3 is CASSLGLAGYYEQYF. CDR3 nucleotides: TGTGCCAGCAGTTTGGGGCTAGCGGGGTACTACGAGCAGTACTTC.

The chain has TRBV14 and TRBJ2-7; no clear D gene. The closer fit of TRBJ2-5 to the DNA end suggests the J call may be wrong. Germline V gives CDR1 SGHDN, CDR2 FVKESK. The CDR3 totals 13 residues. CDR3 loop: CASGATFGETQYF. The DNA of the CDR3 is TGTGCCAGCGGCGCAACCTTCGGGGAGACCCAGTACTTC.

This clonotype was counted only a few times. The rearrangement joins TRBV7-2 to TRBJ2-7; TRBD2 agrees at 13 bases. Trimming cost V 4 bases and J 5 bases; bases outside gene matches: 8. Germline V gene data show CDR1 as SGHTA and CDR2 as FQGNSA. This CDR3 has 16 residues. CDR3 sequence reads: CASSSSGTSGINEQYF. In DNA form, the CDR3 reads TGTGCCAGCAGCTCCTCCGGGACTAGCGGGATCAACGAGCAGTACTTC. Full variable domain (remainder filled in from reference TRBV7-2 and TRBJ2-7): GAGVSQSPSNKVTEKGKDVELRCDPISGHTALYWYRQSLGQGLEFLIYFQGNSAPDKSGLPSDRFSAERTGGSVSTLTIQRTQQEDSAVYLCASSSSGTSGINEQYFGPGTRLTVT.

This clonotype was recorded a few times. The genes are TRBV10-3 and TRBJ2-3; D is ambiguous. Trimming left V 6 bases short and J 4 bases short, with 11 bases between. The CDR3 is 13 residues long. Germline V lookup: CDR1 ENHRY, CDR2 SYGVKD. CDR3 nucleotide sequence: TGTGCCATCAGGACGCCAACAGCAGATACGCAGTATTTT. Its translation is CAIRTPTADTQYF.

The rearrangement uses TRBV6-5 and TRBJ1-1; D remains unclear. Looked up from germline, CDR1 is MNHEY and CDR2 is SVGAGI. V lost 8 bases and J 2 bases, leaving 15 bases between the germline ends. This CDR3 has 14 amino acids. CDR3 in amino acids: CASRPSGINTEAFF. As DNA, the CDR3 is TGTGCCAGCCGTCCCTCCGGGATTAACACTGAAGCTTTCTTT.

This clonotype came up a few times. The chain combines TRBV29-1 with TRBJ2-4, with D possibly being TRBD1 (5 bases). The V gene's germline CDR1 is SQVTM and CDR2 ANQGSEA. Deletions cut 4 bases from V and 3 bases from J, with 16 bases between. The CDR3 sequence is 15 residues long. DNA of the CDR3: TGCAGCGTTGGGAGCCAGGGTGGTTACAAAAACATTCAGTACTTC. Its protein product is CSVGSQGGYKNIQYF.

V gene TRBV12-3 or TRBV12-4 combines with J gene TRBJ2-1, with 15 bases matching TRBD2. V lost 9 bases and J lost 8; bases outside the gene matches: 11. The CDR3 spans 16 residues. The CDR3 is CASSPGLAGGQDEQFF. The CDR3 bases are TGTGCCAGTAGTCCCGGACTAGCGGGAGGGCAGGATGAGCAGTTCTTC.

The rearrangement links TRBV7-8 to TRBJ1-4; 7 nucleotides line up with TRBD1. CDR3 length: 15 residues. The trim removed 5 bases at V and 8 bases at J, leaving 11 bases unmatched. From germline, CDR1 is SGHVS and CDR2 FQNEAQ. CDR3 nucleotides: TGTGCCAGCAGCCCAGGGGGGCGACGGAACGAAAAACTGTTTTTT. It yields the protein CASSPGGRRNEKLFF.

This rearrangement joins TRBV29-1 to TRBJ2-4, with TRBD2 identical over 7 bases. The J call is uncertain, as TRBJ2-5 better fits the DNA end. The CDR3 totals 14 residues. Germline V gene sequence: CDR1 SQVTM, CDR2 ANQGSEA. The CDR3 here is CSVGSQTGGETQYF. The DNA of the CDR3 is TGCAGCGTTGGAAGCCAGACGGGGGGTGAGACCCAGTACTTC.

This clonotype was recorded only once. This chain joins TRBV7-2 and TRBJ2-5; possible D gene TRBD1, 7 bases. The CDR3 is 15 amino acids. Between the trimmed V and J ends, which lost 2 bases and 2 bases, there was a span of 12 bases. The V gene's germline CDR1 is SGHTA and CDR2 FQGNSA. CDR3 loop: CASSLQGGVQETQYF. For the CDR3, the DNA is TGTGCCAGCAGCTTACAGGGGGGAGTACAAGAGACCCAGTACTTC. The variable domain in full, with the rest retrieved from reference TRBV7-2 and TRBJ2-5, is GAGVSQSPSNKVTEKGKDVELRCDPISGHTALYWYRQSLGQGLEFLIYFQGNSAPDKSGLPSDRFSAERTGGSVSTLTIQRTQQEDSAVYLCASSLQGGVQETQYFGPGTRLLVL.

This clonotype was counted only a few times. This chain's CDR3 is CSARDGSLAVYEQFF. DNA for the CDR3: TGCAGTGCTAGAGATGGGTCTCTAGCAGTCTATGAGCAGTTCTTC. This chain connects TRBV20-1 to TRBJ2-1; weak D call: TRBD2 (5 bases). This CDR3 comprises 15 residues. With 0 bases removed from V and 8 bases from J, the gap between germline ends came to 17 bases. In germline, CDR1 is DFQATT, CDR2 SNEGSKA (reference sequence).

This chain uses TRBV29-1 with TRBJ2-1; no reliable D call. The end of the DNA is better explained by TRBJ2-7, so the J call may be wrong. From germline, CDR1 is SQVTM and CDR2 ANQGSEA. There are 13 residues in the CDR3. CDR3 nucleotide sequence: TGCAGCGTCTCAGTGAGCTCCTACAATGAGCAGTACTTC. This sequence encodes CSVSVSSYNEQYF.

This clonotype was counted once. The rearrangement links TRBV3-1 to TRBJ1-6; possibly TRBD1 for D (6 bases). The germline CDR1 and CDR2 sequences are LGHDT and YNNKEL (reference sequence). The length of the CDR3 is 15 residues. The V end was cut by 4 bases, the J end by 6 bases, with 13 bases between. Here the CDR3 reads CASSPRDTTNSPLHF. The CDR3 DNA sequence: TGTGCCAGCAGCCCCCGGGACACCACTAATTCACCCCTCCACTTT.

This clonotype has more than one count but fewer than ten. This rearrangement joins TRBV3-1 to TRBJ2-1, with a possible D match to TRBD2 (5 bases). Trimming cost V 4 bases and J 0 bases, with 16 bases left between them. CDR3 length: 17 residues. CDR1 and CDR2 from the germline V gene are LGHDT and YNNKEL (reference sequence). CDR3 sequence (DNA): TGTGCCAGCAGCCCAGCCCCGAGACTAAGCTCCTACAATGAGCAGTTCTTC. Its protein is CASSPAPRLSSYNEQFF.

The rearrangement joins TRBV4-3 to TRBJ2-5; tentatively, D is TRBD2 (6 bases). The J call may not be correct, given that the DNA end is closer to TRBJ2-7. Germline V gene lookup returns CDR1 LGHNA and CDR2 YSLEER. The CDR3 spans 14 residues. The DNA for the CDR3 is TGCGCCAGCAGCCAAGCCGGGAGCACCTACGAGCAGTACTTC. It specifies CASSQAGSTYEQYF.

The table lists this clonotype with a few counts. V and J are TRBV28 and TRBJ1-2, with a possible D match to TRBD1 (6 bases). In germline, CDR1 is MDHEN, CDR2 SYDVKM. The CDR3 is made up of 13 amino acids. Deletions cut 6 bases from V and 8 bases from J, with 16 bases between. The CDR3 DNA sequence: TGTGCCAGCAGACCGCAGGGGAACAAAGGCTACACCTTC. Amino acid sequence: CASRPQGNKGYTF.

The chain employs TRBV12-3 or TRBV12-4 and TRBJ1-1; TRBD1 might be the D (5 bases). The V and J ends lost 0 bases and 3 bases respectively, with 11 bases between them. This CDR3 contains 15 residues. The CDR3 nucleotides are TGTGCCAGCAGTTTAGCGGGGGAGTTGGACACTGAAGCTTTCTTT. Its translation is CASSLAGELDTEAFF.

This chain's CDR3 is CASSLNPSDYNEQFF. The CDR3 DNA reads TGTGCCAGCAGCTTAAATCCTAGCGACTACAATGAGCAGTTCTTC. V gene TRBV7-6 combines with J gene TRBJ2-1, with a weak D call TRBD2 (6 bases). The CDR3 contains 15 residues. V lost 2 bases and J lost 3, with 11 bases in between. Germline V CDR1 and CDR2: SGHVS, FNYEAQ.

As DNA, the CDR3 is TGCGCCAGCAGCCAAGACGGACAGGGCTACGAGCAGTTCTTC. It specifies CASSQDGQGYEQFF. The chain recombines TRBV4-3 with TRBJ2-1; the match to TRBD1 covers 8 bases. This CDR3 is built from 14 residues. J lost 10 bases, V lost 0 bases, and 5 bases had no gene match. The germline V gene has CDR1 LGHNA and CDR2 YSLEER.

The genes are TRBV6-6 and TRBJ1-5; D may be TRBD1 (5 bases). Germline V gene data show CDR1 as MNHNY and CDR2 as SVGAGI (reference sequence). The germline V and J ends were trimmed by 4 bases and 0 bases, with 10 bases remaining between them. The length of the CDR3 is 15 residues. This CDR3 reads CASSSGGYSNQPQHF. DNA of the CDR3: TGTGCCAGCAGTTCCGGGGGGTATAGCAATCAGCCCCAGCATTTT.

The chain links TRBV7-9 to TRBJ2-7; D is unresolved. Trimming removed 4 bases from V and 4 bases from J, with 11 bases in between. Germline V gene sequence: CDR1 SEHNR, CDR2 FQNEAQ (reference sequence). This CDR3 contains 13 residues. Here the CDR3 DNA reads TGTGCCAGCAGCTCGGGCCGTGGTTACGAGCAGTACTTC. This codes for CASSSGRGYEQYF.

The chain employs TRBV20-1 and TRBJ1-1; 10 bases are a match to TRBD1. The CDR3 is 14 residues long. V shed 4 bases and J 4 bases; nucleotides not matched to a gene: 6. CDR1 and CDR2 from the germline V gene are DFQATT and SNEGSKA (reference sequence). CDR3 DNA: TGCAGTGCTACCGTGGGGACAGGGGTCACTGAAGCTTTCTTT. Amino acids: CSATVGTGVTEAFF.

The chain employs TRBV29-1 and TRBJ2-7, with 10 bases lining up with TRBD2. The CDR3 loop spans 14 amino acids. The germline gives CDR1 SQVTM, CDR2 ANQGSEA. Trimming removed 4 bases from V and 5 bases from J; junction bases left unmatched: 8. The CDR3 region has the DNA TGCAGCGTTGGAAGCGCTAGCGGGAGCCACGAGCAGTACTTC. The encoded protein is CSVGSASGSHEQYF.

CDR3 sequence: CASSSGSGMVDEQYF. Here the CDR3 DNA reads TGTGCCAGCAGTTCGGGTAGCGGGATGGTCGATGAGCAGTACTTC. The chain links TRBV6-6 to TRBJ2-5; 8 bases agree with TRBD2. Trimming took 4 bases from V and 11 from J; bases not matched to a gene: 15. The germline V gene has CDR1 MNHNY and CDR2 SVGAGI (reference sequence). This CDR3 region has 15 residues.